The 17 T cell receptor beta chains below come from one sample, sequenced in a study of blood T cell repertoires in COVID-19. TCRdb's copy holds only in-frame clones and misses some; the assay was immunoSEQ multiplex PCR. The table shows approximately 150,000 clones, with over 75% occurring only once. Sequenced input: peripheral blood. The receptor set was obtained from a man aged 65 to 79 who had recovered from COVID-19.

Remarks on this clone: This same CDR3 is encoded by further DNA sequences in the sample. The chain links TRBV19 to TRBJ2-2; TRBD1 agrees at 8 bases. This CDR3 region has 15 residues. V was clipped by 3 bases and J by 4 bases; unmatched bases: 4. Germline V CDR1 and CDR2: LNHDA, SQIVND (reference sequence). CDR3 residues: CASSIQGAGTGELFF. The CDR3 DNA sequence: TGTGCCAGTAGTATCCAGGGGGCGGGCACCGGGGAGCTGTTTTTT.

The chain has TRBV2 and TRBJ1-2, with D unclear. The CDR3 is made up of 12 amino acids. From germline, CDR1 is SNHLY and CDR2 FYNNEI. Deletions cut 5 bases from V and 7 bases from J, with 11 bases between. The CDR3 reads CASSLSKAGYTF. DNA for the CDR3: TGTGCCAGCAGTCTCTCAAAAGCTGGCTACACCTTC.

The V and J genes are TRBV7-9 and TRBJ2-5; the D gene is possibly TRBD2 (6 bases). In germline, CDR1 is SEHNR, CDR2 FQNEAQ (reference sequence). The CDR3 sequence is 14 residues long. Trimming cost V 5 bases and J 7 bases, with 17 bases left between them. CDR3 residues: CASSLGSELGTQYF. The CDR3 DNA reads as TGTGCCAGCAGCCTCGGGAGTGAGCTGGGGACCCAGTACTTC.

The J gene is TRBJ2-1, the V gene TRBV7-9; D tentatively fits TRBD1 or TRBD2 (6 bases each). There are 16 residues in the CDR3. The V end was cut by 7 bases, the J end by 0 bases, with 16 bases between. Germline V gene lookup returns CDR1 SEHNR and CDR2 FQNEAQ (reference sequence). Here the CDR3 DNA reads TGTGCCAGCACCCAAGGGGGAGGTAGCTCCTACAATGAGCAGTTCTTC. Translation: CASTQGGGSSYNEQFF.

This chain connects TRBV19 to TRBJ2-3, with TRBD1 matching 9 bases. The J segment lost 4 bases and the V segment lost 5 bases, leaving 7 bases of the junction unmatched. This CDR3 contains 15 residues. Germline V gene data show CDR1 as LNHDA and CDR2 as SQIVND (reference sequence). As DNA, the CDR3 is TGTGCCAGTAGTTGGGGACAGGGACTCCCAGATACGCAGTATTTT. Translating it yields CASSWGQGLPDTQYF.

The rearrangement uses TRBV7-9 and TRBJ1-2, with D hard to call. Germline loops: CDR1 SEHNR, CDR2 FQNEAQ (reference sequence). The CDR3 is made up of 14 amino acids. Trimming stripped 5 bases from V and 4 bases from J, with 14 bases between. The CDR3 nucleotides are TGTGCCAGCAGCCTAGGCACACAGAGCTATGGCTACACCTTC. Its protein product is CASSLGTQSYGYTF.

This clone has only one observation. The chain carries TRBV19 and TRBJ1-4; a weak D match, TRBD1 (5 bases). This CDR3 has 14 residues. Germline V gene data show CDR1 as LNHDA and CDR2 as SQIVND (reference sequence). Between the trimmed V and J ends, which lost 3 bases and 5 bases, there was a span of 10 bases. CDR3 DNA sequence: TGTGCCAGTAGTATTTTCCAGGGAAATGAAAAACTGTTTTTT. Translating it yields CASSIFQGNEKLFF.

This chain's CDR3 is CASSLSPSGSSYNEQFF. The CDR3, as DNA: TGCGCCAGCAGCTTGTCCCCAAGCGGGAGCTCCTACAATGAGCAGTTCTTC. This chain uses TRBV5-1 with TRBJ2-1, with TRBD2 identical over 8 bases. From germline, CDR1 is SGHRS and CDR2 YFSETQ. V gave up 1 base and J gave up 0 bases; unmatched junction bases: 6. CDR3 length: 17 residues.

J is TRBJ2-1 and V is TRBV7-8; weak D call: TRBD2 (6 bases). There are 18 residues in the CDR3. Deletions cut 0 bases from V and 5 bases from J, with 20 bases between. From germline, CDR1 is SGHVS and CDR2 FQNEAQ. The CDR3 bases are TGTGCCAGCAGCTTAGCGGTTGGGGGGACGGCCTTGGACAATGAGCAGTTCTTC. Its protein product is CASSLAVGGTALDNEQFF.

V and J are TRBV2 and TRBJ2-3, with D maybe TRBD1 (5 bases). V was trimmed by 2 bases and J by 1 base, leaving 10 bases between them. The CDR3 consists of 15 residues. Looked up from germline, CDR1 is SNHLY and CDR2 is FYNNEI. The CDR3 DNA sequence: TGTGCCAGCAGTGAACAGGGTCTCGGCACAGATACGCAGTATTTT. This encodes CASSEQGLGTDTQYF.

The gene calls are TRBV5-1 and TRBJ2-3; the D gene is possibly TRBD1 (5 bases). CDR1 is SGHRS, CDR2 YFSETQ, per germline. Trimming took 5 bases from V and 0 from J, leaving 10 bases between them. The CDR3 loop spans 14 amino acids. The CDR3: CASRKDISTDTQYF. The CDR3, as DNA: TGCGCCAGCAGGAAGGACATAAGCACAGATACGCAGTATTTT.

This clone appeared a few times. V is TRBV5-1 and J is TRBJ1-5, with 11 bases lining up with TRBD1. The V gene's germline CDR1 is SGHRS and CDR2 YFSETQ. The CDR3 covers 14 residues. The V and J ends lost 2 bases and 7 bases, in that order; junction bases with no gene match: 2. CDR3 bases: TGCGCCAGCAGCTTAAGGACAGGGGGCCAGCCCCAGCATTTT. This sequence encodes CASSLRTGGQPQHF.

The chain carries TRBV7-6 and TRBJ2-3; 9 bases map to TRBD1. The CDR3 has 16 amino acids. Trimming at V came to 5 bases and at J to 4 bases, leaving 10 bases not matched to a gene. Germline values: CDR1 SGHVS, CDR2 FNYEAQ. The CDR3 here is CASSLGPGQGSDTQYF. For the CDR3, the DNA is TGTGCCAGCAGCCTTGGACCGGGACAGGGATCAGATACGCAGTATTTT.

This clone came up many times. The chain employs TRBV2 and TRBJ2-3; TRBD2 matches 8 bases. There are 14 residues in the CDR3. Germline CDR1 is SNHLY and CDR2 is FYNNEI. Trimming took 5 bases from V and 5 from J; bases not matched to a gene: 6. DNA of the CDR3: TGTGCCAGCAGTTCCGGGACTAGAGAAGATACGCAGTATTTT. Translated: CASSSGTREDTQYF.

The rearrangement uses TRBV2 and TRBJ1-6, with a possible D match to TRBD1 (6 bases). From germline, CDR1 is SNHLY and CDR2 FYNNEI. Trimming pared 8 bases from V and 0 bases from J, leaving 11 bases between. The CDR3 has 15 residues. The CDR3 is CASRRTDSYNSPLHF. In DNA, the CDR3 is TGTGCCAGCCGGAGGACAGACTCCTATAATTCACCCCTCCACTTT.

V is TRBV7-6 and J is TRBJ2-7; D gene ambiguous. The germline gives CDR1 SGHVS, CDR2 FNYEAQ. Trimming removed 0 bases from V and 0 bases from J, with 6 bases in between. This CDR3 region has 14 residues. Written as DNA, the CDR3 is TGTGCCAGCAGCTTAGCCGACTTCTCCTACGAGCAGTACTTC. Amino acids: CASSLADFSYEQYF.

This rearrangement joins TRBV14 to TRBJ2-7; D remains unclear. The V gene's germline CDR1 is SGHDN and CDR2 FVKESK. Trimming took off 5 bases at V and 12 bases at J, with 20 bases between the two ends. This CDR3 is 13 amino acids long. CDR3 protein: CASSEVDRAMRYF. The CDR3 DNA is TGTGCCAGCAGCGAGGTCGACCGCGCGATGAGGTACTTC.